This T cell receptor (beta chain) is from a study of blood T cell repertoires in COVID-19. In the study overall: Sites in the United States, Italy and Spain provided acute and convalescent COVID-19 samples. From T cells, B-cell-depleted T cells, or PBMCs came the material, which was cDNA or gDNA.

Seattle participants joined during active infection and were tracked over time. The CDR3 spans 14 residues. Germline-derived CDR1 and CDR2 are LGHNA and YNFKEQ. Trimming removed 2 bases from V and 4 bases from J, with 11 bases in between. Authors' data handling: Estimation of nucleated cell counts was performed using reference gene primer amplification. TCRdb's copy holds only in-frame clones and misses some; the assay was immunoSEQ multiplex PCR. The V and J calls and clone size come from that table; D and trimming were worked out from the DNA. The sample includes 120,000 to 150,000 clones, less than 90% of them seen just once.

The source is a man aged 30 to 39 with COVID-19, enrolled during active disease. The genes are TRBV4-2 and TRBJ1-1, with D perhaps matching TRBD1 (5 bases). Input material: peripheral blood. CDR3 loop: CASSQNKGFTEAFF. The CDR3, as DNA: TGTGCCAGCAGCCAAAATAAGGGGTTCACTGAAGCTTTCTTT.